This T cell receptor (beta chain) was captured in a study of blood T cell repertoires in COVID-19. About the study: The study drew acute and convalescent COVID-19 samples from the United States, Italy and Spain. Sources were T cells, B-cell-depleted T cells, or PBMCs; the material itself was cDNA or gDNA.

Sequenced by immunoSEQ multiplex PCR; TCRdb stores in-frame clones only, minus some. In the table there are 150,000 to 200,000 clones, 85% to 95% of which are singletons. The V gene's germline CDR1 is MNHEY and CDR2 SVGAGI. With V trimmed by 6 bases and J by 5 bases, 3 bases remained unmatched. The CDR3 runs 13 residues. The chain uses TRBV6-5 and TRBJ1-4; 7 bases line up with TRBD1. The sample comprised peripheral blood. The sequence was obtained from a woman in her 50s with acute or convalescent COVID-19. CDR3 coding DNA: TGTGCCAGCAGGGGGACAGTGAATGAAAAACTGTTTTTT. Its protein product is CASRGTVNEKLFF.